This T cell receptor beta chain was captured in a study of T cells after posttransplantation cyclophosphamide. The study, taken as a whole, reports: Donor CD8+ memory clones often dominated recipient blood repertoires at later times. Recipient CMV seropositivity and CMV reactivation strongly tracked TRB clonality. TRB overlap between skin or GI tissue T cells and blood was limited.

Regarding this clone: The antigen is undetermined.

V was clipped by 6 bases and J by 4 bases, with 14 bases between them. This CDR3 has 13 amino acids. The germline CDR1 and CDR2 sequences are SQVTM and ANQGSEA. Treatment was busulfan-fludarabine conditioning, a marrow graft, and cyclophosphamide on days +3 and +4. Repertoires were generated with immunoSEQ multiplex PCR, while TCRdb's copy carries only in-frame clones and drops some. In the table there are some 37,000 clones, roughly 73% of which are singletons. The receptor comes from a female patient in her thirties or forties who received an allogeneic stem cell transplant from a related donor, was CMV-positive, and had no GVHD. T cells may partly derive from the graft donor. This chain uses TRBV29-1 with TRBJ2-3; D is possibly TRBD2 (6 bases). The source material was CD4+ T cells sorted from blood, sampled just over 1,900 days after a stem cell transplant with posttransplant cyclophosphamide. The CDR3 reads CSVETRRADTQYF. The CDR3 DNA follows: TGCAGCGTGGAGACTAGGCGGGCAGATACGCAGTATTTT.